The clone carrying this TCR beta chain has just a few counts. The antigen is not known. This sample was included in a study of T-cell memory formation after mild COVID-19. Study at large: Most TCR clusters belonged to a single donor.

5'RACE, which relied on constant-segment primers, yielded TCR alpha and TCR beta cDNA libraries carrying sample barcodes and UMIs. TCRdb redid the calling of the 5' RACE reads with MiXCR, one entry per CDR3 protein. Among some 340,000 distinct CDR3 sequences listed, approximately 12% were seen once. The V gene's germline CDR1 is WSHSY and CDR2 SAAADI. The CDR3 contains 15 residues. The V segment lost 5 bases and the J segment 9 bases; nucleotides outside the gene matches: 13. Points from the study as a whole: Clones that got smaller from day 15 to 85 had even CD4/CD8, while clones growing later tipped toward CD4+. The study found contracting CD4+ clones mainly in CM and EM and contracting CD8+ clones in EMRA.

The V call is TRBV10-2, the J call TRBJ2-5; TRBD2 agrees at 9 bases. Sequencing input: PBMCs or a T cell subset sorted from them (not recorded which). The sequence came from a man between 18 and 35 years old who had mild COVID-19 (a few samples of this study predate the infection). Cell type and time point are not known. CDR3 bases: TGCGCCAGCAGTAAAGGCCTAGCGGGGCGTTTGCCCCAGTACTTC. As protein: CASSKGLAGRLPQYF.